The 23 T cell receptor beta chains below were found in one sample sequenced in a study of identifying expanded T cells in peripheral blood. Data came from immunoSEQ multiplex PCR; TCRdb stores just in-frame clones and leaves some out. The data contain 70,000 to 95,000 clones, about 90% of them singletons. The sample consisted of blood. Receptors originate from a person aged 18-69 years in good health.

This clone was seen only once. The chain links TRBV4-1 to TRBJ1-1; 8 bases are shared with TRBD1. The CDR3 runs 14 residues. CDR1 MGHRA and CDR2 YSYEKL come from the germline V gene. V lost 0 bases and J lost 4; bases outside the gene matches: 1. The CDR3 bases are TGCGCCAGCAGCCAAGAAGACAGGGGCACTGAAGCTTTCTTT. It codes for CASSQEDRGTEAFF.

There are a few counts of this clone. This chain uses TRBV5-1 with TRBJ1-3, with TRBD1 as a possible D gene (5 bases). The germline V and J ends were trimmed by 4 bases and 5 bases, with 19 bases remaining between them. The CDR3 covers 16 residues. Germline assignment: CDR1 SGHRS and CDR2 YFSETQ. CDR3 nucleotides: TGCGCCAGCAGCGCTGGTCCAGGGTCTTTGAGAAACACCATATATTTT. It translates to CASSAGPGSLRNTIYF. Combining the CDR3 with reference TRBV5-1 and TRBJ1-3 gives the whole variable domain KAGVTQTPRYLIKTRGQQVTLSCSPISGHRSVSWYQQTPGQGLQFLFEYFSETQRNKGNFPGRFSGRQFSNSRSEMNVSTLELGDSALYLCASSAGPGSLRNTIYFGEGSWLTVV.

The genes are TRBV18 and TRBJ1-1; the D is unclear. CDR1 and CDR2 (germline): KGHSH, LQKENI. V was shortened by 6 bases and J by 1 base, with 9 bases between the two germline ends. This CDR3 spans 13 amino acids. CDR3 DNA: TGTGCCAGCTCCGAGCAAGGGAACACTGAAGCTTTCTTT. It translates to CASSEQGNTEAFF.

This chain joins TRBV4-1 and TRBJ1-1; D is ambiguous. Trimming stripped 4 bases from V and 4 bases from J, with 19 bases between. The germline gives CDR1 MGHRA, CDR2 YSYEKL. CDR3 length: 16 amino acids. The CDR3 bases are TGCGCCAGCAGCCCCATGCGGGCCCACCGGGGCACTGAAGCTTTCTTT. Residues: CASSPMRAHRGTEAFF.

The chain has TRBV6-5 and TRBJ2-7; the D gene is possibly TRBD2 (6 bases). CDR3 length: 14 residues. V was trimmed by 5 bases and J by 5 bases, leaving 16 bases between them. CDR1 MNHEY and CDR2 SVGAGI come from the germline V gene. CDR3 in amino acids: CASSVLGRPHEQYF. The DNA of the CDR3 is TGTGCCAGCAGTGTACTCGGGAGACCCCACGAGCAGTACTTC.

This rearrangement joins TRBV11-2 to TRBJ2-3; no definite D call. V lost 2 bases, J lost 1 base, and 4 bases lay in between. The CDR3 has 13 amino acids. CDR1 is SGHAT, CDR2 FQNNGV, per germline. The CDR3 sequence: CASSLYGTDTQYF. DNA for the CDR3: TGTGCCAGCAGCTTATACGGCACAGATACGCAGTATTTT.

The gene calls are TRBV7-9 and TRBJ2-1, with 8 nucleotides matching TRBD1. The CDR3 length is 15 residues. Germline assignment: CDR1 SEHNR and CDR2 FQNEAQ (reference sequence). Germline trimming cut 2 bases from V and 8 bases from J; bases unmatched to any gene: 8. The chain's CDR3 is CASSLPGGLWDEQFF. The CDR3 DNA is TGTGCCAGCAGCTTACCAGGGGGCTTATGGGATGAGCAGTTCTTC.

The CDR3 nucleotides are TGTGCCAGCCGGGACAGGCCTAATTCACCCCTCCACTTT. Translated, it gives CASRDRPNSPLHF. This chain joins TRBV6-5 and TRBJ1-6; 8 nucleotides line up with TRBD1. The CDR3 is 13 residues long. Unmatched junction bases numbered 3, after V lost 8 bases and J lost 6 bases. Germline values: CDR1 MNHEY, CDR2 SVGAGI.

V usage is TRBV2 and J usage is TRBJ2-7; 15 positions match TRBD2. Germline CDR1 reads SNHLY; CDR2 reads FYNNEI. Trimming removed 8 bases from V and 1 base from J; junction bases left unmatched: 6. This CDR3 is 16 amino acids long. The CDR3 DNA reads TGTGCCAGCGGAAGGACTAGCGGGAGGGTGTCCTACGAGCAGTACTTC. Translation gives CASGRTSGRVSYEQYF.

J is TRBJ1-2 and V is TRBV7-9; the match to TRBD1 covers 8 bases. The CDR3 length is 14 residues. The ends lost 6 bases at V and 4 bases at J; junction bases unmatched: 7. Germline V gives CDR1 SEHNR, CDR2 FQNEAQ (reference sequence). The CDR3 spells CASSTGGVPYGYTF. The CDR3 DNA is TGTGCCAGCAGTACAGGGGGGGTCCCCTATGGCTACACCTTC.

Concerning this clone: Within the sample, other DNA sequences also encode this same CDR3. The chain couples TRBV5-4 to TRBJ2-2, with 7 bases lining up with TRBD1. Germline CDR1 and CDR2: SGHNT and YYREEE (reference sequence). This CDR3 spans 15 amino acids. After removal of 1 base from V and 2 bases from J, the junction contained 2 bases not matched to a gene. The CDR3 nucleotides are TGTGCCAGCAGCTTGAGACAGGGTAACACCGGGGAGCTGTTTTTT. Translation gives CASSLRQGNTGELFF.

The CDR3 DNA reads as TGTGCCAGCAGCTCCGTCTCCAGGGGCAAGGTACACAATGAGCAGTTCTTC. Its protein product is CASSSVSRGKVHNEQFF. J is TRBJ2-1 and V is TRBV5-4; tentatively, D is TRBD1 (6 bases). From germline, CDR1 is SGHNT and CDR2 YYREEE (reference sequence). Trimming took off 3 bases at V and 5 bases at J, with 21 bases between the two ends. The CDR3 is 17 amino acids.

This clone was seen only once. V gene TRBV5-1 combines with J gene TRBJ1-1; 7 bases line up with TRBD1. The V segment lost 6 bases and the J segment 0 bases; nucleotides outside the gene matches: 8. Germline V gene lookup returns CDR1 SGHRS and CDR2 YFSETQ. This CDR3 comprises 15 residues. CDR3 region: CASTAGGVLNTEAFF. CDR3 DNA: TGCGCCAGCACCGCAGGGGGTGTGCTGAACACTGAAGCTTTCTTT.

The V gene is TRBV5-1, the J gene TRBJ2-7, with 9 bases matching TRBD2. V gave up 4 bases and J gave up 4 bases; unmatched junction bases: 12. The CDR3 sequence is 16 residues long. In germline, CDR1 is SGHRS, CDR2 YFSETQ. CDR3 region: CASSRSEREAGYEQYF. CDR3 bases: TGCGCCAGCAGCCGCTCTGAGCGGGAGGCAGGTTACGAGCAGTACTTC.

The J gene is TRBJ2-7, the V gene TRBV14; TRBD1 might be the D (6 bases). Trimming stripped 0 bases from V and 3 bases from J, with 12 bases between. This CDR3 is built from 15 residues. The germline V gene has CDR1 SGHDN and CDR2 FVKESK. DNA for the CDR3: TGTGCCAGCAGCCAAGATCAGGGGACCTTCTACGAGCAGTACTTC. Translating gives CASSQDQGTFYEQYF.

V and J are TRBV6-1 and TRBJ1-5, with 10 positions matching TRBD1. This CDR3 has 15 amino acids. V trimming: 6 bases; J trimming: 4 bases; junction bases outside the gene matches: 6. CDR1 and CDR2 (germline): MNHNS, SASEGT. The CDR3 is CASRGDRGRNQPQHF. The DNA for the CDR3 is TGTGCCAGCAGGGGAGACAGGGGGCGAAATCAGCCCCAGCATTTT.

V gene TRBV5-1 combines with J gene TRBJ2-3; 7 bases are shared with TRBD1. The CDR3 is made up of 16 amino acids. Unmatched junction bases numbered 7, after V lost 1 base and J lost 2 bases. CDR1 SGHRS and CDR2 YFSETQ come from the germline V gene. For the CDR3, the DNA is TGCGCCAGCAGCTTGAACCAGGGGGTTCCCACAGATACGCAGTATTTT. Amino acids: CASSLNQGVPTDTQYF.

This rearrangement joins TRBV5-1 to TRBJ2-1; 7 bases match TRBD1. The CDR3 has 14 amino acids. V gave up 4 bases and J gave up 6 bases; unmatched junction bases: 7. CDR1 and CDR2 from the germline V gene are SGHRS and YFSETQ. The CDR3 DNA sequence: TGCGCCAGCAGCCGACAGGGATTAGGCAATGAGCAGTTCTTC. As protein: CASSRQGLGNEQFF.

This clone appeared a few times. The V gene is TRBV11-2, the J gene TRBJ1-1; D is unclear. Germline values: CDR1 SGHAT, CDR2 FQNNGV. There are 14 residues in the CDR3. V was pared by 0 bases and J by 4 bases, with 9 bases between. CDR3 sequence reads: CASSLDVDGTEAFF. CDR3 DNA sequence: TGTGCCAGCAGCTTAGATGTGGACGGCACTGAAGCTTTCTTT. Complete variable domain (other parts from reference TRBV11-2 and TRBJ1-1): EAGVAQSPRYKIIEKRQSVAFWCNPISGHATLYWYQQILGQGPKLLIQFQNNGVVDDSQLPKDRFSAERLKGVDSTLKIQPAKLEDSAVYLCASSLDVDGTEAFFGQGTRLTVV.

This chain's CDR3 is CSAAAQTNYGYTF. CDR3 nucleotide sequence: TGCAGCGCCGCAGCACAGACTAACTATGGCTACACCTTC. V is TRBV29-1 and J is TRBJ1-2; D unresolved. The V gene's germline CDR1 is SQVTM and CDR2 ANQGSEA. The CDR3 sequence is 13 residues long. Trimming removed 7 bases at V and 0 bases at J, with 12 bases between.

The V gene is TRBV5-1, the J gene TRBJ2-2; 7 bases agree with TRBD1. V lost 2 bases to trimming and J lost 7 bases; unmatched junction nucleotides: 14. Germline CDR1 is SGHRS and CDR2 is YFSETQ. The CDR3 loop spans 17 amino acids. This CDR3 is CASSFTGVPLYSGELFF. The CDR3 DNA reads TGCGCCAGCAGCTTTACAGGGGTCCCCCTTTATAGCGGGGAGCTGTTTTTT.

This clone was seen a single time. J is TRBJ1-5 and V is TRBV30, with a weak D call TRBD1 (5 bases). The length of the CDR3 is 13 residues. V lost 2 bases and J lost 4, with 9 bases in between. Looked up from germline, CDR1 is GTSNPN and CDR2 is SVGIG (reference sequence). Here the CDR3 DNA reads TGTGCCTGGAGTATACAGGAGAATCAGCCCCAGCATTTT. This encodes CAWSIQENQPQHF.

V is TRBV2 and J is TRBJ2-7; TRBD1 agrees at 9 bases. This CDR3 is 12 amino acids long. Per germline, CDR1 SNHLY and CDR2 FYNNEI. V lost 8 bases and J lost 3; bases outside the gene matches: 2. CDR3 sequence reads: CASGGQGYEQYF. CDR3 nucleotides: TGTGCCAGCGGGGGACAGGGCTACGAGCAGTACTTC.